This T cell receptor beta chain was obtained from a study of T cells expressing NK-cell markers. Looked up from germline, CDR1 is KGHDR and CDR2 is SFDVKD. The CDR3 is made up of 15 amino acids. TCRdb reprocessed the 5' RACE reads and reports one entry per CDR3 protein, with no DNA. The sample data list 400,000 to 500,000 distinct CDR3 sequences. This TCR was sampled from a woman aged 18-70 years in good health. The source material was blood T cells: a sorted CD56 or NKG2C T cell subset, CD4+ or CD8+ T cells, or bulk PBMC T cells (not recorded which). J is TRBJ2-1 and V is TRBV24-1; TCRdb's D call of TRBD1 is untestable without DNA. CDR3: CATSDTGTPNNEQFF.